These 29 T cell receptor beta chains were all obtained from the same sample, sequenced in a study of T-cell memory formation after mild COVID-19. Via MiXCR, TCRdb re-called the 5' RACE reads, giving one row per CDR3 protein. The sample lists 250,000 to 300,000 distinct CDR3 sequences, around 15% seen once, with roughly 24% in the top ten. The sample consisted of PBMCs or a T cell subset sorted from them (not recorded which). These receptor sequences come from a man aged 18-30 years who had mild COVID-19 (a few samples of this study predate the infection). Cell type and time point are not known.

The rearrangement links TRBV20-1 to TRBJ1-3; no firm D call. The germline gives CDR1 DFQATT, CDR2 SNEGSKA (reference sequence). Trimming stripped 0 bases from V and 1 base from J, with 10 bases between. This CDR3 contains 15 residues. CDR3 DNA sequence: TGCAGTGCTAGAGATCTGAGTTTTTCTGGAAACACCATATATTTT. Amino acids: CSARDLSFSGNTIYF.

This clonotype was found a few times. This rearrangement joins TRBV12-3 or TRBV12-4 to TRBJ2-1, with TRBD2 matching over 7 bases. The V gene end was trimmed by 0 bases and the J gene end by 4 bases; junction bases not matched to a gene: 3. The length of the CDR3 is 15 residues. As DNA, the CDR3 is TGTGCCAGCAGTTTAGCGGGGGGGAGGTACAATGAGCAGTTCTTC. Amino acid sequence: CASSLAGGRYNEQFF.

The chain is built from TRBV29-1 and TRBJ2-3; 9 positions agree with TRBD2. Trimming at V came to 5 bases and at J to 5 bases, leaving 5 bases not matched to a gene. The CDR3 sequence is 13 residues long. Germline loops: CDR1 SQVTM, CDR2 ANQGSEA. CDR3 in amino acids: CSVKGLAIDTQYF. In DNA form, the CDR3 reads TGCAGCGTTAAGGGACTAGCAATAGATACGCAGTATTTT.

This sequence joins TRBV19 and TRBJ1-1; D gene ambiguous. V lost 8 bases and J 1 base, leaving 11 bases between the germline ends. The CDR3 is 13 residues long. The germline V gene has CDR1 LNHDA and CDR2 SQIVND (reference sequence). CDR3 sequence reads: CASHKDGNTEAFF. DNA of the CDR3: TGTGCCAGTCACAAGGACGGGAACACTGAAGCTTTCTTT.

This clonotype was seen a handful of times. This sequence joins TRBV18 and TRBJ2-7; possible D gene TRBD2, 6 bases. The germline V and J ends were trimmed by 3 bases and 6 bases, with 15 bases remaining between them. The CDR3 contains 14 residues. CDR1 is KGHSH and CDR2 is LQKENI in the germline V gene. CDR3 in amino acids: CASSPRIGGFEQYV. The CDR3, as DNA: TGTGCCAGCTCACCCCGAATAGGAGGGTTCGAGCAGTACGTC.

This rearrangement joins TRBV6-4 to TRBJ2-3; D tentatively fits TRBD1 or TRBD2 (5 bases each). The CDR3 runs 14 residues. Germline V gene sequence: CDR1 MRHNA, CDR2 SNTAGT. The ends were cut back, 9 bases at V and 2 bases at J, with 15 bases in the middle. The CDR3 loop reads CASSRGETTDTQYF. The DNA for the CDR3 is TGTGCCAGTTCTCGAGGGGAGACCACAGATACGCAGTATTTT.

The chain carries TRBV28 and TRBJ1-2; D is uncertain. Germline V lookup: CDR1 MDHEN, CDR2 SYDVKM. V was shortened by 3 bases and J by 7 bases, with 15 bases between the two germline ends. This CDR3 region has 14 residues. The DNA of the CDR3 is TGTGCCAGCAGTTTTCCGAGCGATTCGGGTGGCTACACCTTC. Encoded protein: CASSFPSDSGGYTF.

In DNA form, the CDR3 reads TGCGCCAGCAGCCGAGTGGGGCGCACTGAAGCTTTCTTT. Amino acids: CASSRVGRTEAFF. This chain uses TRBV5-1 with TRBJ1-1; D is perhaps TRBD1 (5 bases). Trimming took 4 bases from V and 4 from J, leaving 11 bases between them. The CDR3 spans 13 residues. The germline CDR1 and CDR2 sequences are SGHRS and YFSETQ.

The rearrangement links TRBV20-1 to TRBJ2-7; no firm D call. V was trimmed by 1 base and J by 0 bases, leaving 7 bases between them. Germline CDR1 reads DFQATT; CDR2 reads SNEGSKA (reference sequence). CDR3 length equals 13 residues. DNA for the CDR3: TGCAGTGCTAGAGGACTGACCTCCTACGAGCAGTACTTC. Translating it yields CSARGLTSYEQYF.

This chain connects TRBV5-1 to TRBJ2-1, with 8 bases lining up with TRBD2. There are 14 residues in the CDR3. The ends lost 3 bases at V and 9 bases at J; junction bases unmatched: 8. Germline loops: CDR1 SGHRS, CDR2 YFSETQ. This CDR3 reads CASSSGLAAAEQFF. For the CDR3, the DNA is TGCGCCAGCAGCTCCGGACTAGCAGCCGCTGAGCAGTTCTTC.

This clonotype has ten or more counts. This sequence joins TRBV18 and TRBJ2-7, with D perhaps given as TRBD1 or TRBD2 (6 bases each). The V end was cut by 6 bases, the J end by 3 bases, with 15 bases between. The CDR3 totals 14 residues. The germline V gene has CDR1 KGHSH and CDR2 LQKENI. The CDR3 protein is CASSHGGGGYEQYF. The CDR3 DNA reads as TGTGCCAGCTCTCACGGAGGGGGAGGCTACGAGCAGTACTTC.

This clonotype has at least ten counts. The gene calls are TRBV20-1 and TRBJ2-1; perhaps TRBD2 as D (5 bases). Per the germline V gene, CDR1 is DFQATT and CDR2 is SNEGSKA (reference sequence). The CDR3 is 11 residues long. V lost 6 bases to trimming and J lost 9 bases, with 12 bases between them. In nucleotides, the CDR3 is TGCAGTGCCCCCTGGAGCGGTGAGCAGTTCTTC. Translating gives CSAPWSGEQFF.

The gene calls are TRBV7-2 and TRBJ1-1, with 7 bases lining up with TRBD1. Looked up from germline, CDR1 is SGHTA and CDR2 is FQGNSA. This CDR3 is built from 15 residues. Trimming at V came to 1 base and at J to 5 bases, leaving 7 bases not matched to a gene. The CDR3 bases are TGTGCCAGCAGCTTAGAGTCGTCAGGGGGGACTGAAGCTTTCTTT. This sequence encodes CASSLESSGGTEAFF.

In nucleotides, the CDR3 is TGTGCCAGCAGCCCCTCGGACGGGGTCGGGTACAATGAGCAGTTCTTC. It translates to CASSPSDGVGYNEQFF. The chain joins TRBV21-1 to TRBJ2-1; TRBD1 reflects the table's D call only, with no check against the DNA. TRBV21-1 corresponds to a pseudogene. The CDR3 sequence is 16 residues long.

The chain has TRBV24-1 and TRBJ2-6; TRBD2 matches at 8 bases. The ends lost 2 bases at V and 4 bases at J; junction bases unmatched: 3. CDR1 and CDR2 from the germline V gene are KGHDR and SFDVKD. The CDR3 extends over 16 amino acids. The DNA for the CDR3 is TGTGCCACCAGTGATTCGCGGGGGGTCGGGGCCAACGTCCTGACTTTC. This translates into CATSDSRGVGANVLTF.

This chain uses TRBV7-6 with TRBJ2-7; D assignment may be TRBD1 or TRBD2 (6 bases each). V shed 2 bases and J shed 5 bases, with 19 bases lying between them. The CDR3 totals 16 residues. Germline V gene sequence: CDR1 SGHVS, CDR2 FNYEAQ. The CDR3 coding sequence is TGTGCCAGCAGCTTAAATCCGGATATGGGGGGCCACGAGCAGTACTTC. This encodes CASSLNPDMGGHEQYF. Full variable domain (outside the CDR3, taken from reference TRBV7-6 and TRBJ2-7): GAGVSQSPRYKVTKRGQDVALRCDPISGHVSLYWYRQALGQGPEFLTYFNYEAQQDKSGLPNDRFSAERPEGSISTLTIQRTEQRDSAMYRCASSLNPDMGGHEQYFGPGTRLTVT.

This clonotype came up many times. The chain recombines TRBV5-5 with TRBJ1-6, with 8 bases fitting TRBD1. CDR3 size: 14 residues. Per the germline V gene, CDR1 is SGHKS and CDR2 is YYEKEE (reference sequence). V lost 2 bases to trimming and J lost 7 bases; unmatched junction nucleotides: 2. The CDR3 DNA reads TGTGCCAGCAGCTTCCCAGGGGGCAATTCACCCCTCCACTTT. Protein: CASSFPGGNSPLHF.

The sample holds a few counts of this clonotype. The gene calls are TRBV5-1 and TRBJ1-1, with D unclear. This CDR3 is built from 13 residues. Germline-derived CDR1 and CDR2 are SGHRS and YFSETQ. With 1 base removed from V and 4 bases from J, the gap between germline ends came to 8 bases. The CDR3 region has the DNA TGCGCCAGCAGCTTGCATCAGGCCACTGAAGCTTTCTTT. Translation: CASSLHQATEAFF.

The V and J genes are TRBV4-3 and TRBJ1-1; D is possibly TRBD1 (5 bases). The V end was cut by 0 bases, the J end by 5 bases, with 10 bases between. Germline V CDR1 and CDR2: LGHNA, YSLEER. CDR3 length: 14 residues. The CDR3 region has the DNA TGCGCCAGCAGCCAAGATAGGGCAGGGACTGAAGCTTTCTTT. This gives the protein CASSQDRAGTEAFF.

The CDR3 nucleotides are TGTGCCAGCAGTCCCCGCCGGGAGGAGAACACTGAAGCTTTCTTT. Amino acids: CASSPRREENTEAFF. The V call is TRBV28, the J call TRBJ1-1, with D uncertain. Trimming took off 5 bases at V and 1 base at J, with 14 bases between the two ends. Germline V gene sequence: CDR1 MDHEN, CDR2 SYDVKM. CDR3 length equals 15 residues.

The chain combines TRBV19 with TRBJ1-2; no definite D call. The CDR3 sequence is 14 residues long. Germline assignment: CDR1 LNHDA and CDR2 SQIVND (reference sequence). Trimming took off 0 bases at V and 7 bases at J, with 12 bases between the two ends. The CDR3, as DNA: TGTGCCAGTAGTATAGATCGCCGAGGGATTGGCTACACCTTC. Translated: CASSIDRRGIGYTF.

CDR3 nucleotide sequence: TGTGCCAGCAGTTCCGAAGGCAGGACAGGGGGCAACGAGCAGTACTTC. It encodes CASSSEGRTGGNEQYF. The chain links TRBV6-2 or TRBV6-3 to TRBJ2-7; 11 nucleotides align to TRBD1. The V gene's germline CDR1 is MNHEY and CDR2 SVGEGT. Losses at the gene ends were 4 bases for V and 5 bases for J; bases not matched to a gene: 10. This CDR3 contains 16 residues.

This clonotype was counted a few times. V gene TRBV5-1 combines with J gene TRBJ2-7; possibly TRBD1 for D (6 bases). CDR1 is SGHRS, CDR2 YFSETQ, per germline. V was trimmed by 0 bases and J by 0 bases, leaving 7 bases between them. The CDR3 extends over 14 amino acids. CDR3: CASSLGDNSYEQYF. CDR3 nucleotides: TGCGCCAGCAGCTTGGGGGACAACTCCTACGAGCAGTACTTC.

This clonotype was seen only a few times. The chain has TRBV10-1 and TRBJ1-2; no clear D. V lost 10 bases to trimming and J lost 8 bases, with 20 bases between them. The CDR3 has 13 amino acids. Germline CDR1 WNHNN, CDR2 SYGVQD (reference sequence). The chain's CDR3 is CANKDEAMRGYTF. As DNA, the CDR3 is TGCGCCAACAAGGACGAGGCTATGCGGGGCTACACCTTC.

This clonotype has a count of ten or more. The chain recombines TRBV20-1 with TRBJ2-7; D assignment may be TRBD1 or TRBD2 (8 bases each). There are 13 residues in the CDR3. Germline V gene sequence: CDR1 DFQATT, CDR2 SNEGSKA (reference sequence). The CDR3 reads CRAGGQGTYEQYF. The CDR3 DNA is TGCAGGGCGGGAGGACAGGGAACCTACGAGCAGTACTTC.

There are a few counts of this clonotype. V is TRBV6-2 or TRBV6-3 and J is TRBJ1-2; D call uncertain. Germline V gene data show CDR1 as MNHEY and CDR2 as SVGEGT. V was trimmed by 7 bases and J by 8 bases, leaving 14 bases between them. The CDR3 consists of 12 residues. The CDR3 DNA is TGTGCCAGCATCTCGCCCAGGAGGGGCTACACCTTC. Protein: CASISPRRGYTF.

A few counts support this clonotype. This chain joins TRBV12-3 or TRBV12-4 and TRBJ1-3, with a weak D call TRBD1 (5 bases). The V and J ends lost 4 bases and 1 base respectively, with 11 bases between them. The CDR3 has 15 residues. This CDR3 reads CASSSTGLSGNTIYF. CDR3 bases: TGTGCCAGCAGTTCCACAGGATTGTCTGGAAACACCATATATTTT.

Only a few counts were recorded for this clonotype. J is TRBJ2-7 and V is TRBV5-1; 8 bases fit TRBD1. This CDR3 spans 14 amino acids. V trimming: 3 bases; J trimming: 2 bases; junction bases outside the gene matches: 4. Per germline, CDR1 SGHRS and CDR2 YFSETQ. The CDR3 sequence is CASSSPGQAYEQYF. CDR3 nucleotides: TGCGCCAGCAGCTCGCCGGGACAGGCCTACGAGCAGTACTTC.

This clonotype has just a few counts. In nucleotides, the CDR3 is TGTGCCAGCAGTTTATATGGCGGGGGGCTCTCCTACGAGCAGTACTTC. This translates into CASSLYGGGLSYEQYF. The chain joins TRBV27 to TRBJ2-7; 8 bases align to TRBD2. The junction had 5 bases not matched to a gene; V was cut back by 1 base and J by 0 bases. The V gene's germline CDR1 is MNHEY and CDR2 SMNVEV (reference sequence). This CDR3 spans 16 amino acids.